This T cell receptor (beta chain) was sequenced for a study of hypomethylating agent response in myelodysplastic syndrome. This clone was picked up one time. Only in-frame clones appear in the TCRdb table, and some are missing; sequencing was by immunoSEQ multiplex PCR. The sample includes about 2,200 clones, around 80% of them seen just once. The sequence came from a human donor with myelodysplastic syndrome. The material sequenced was bone marrow, taken before or after starting hypomethylating agent treatment for myelodysplastic syndrome (not recorded which).

The CDR3 protein is CASSLTVSYEQYF. The CDR3 DNA sequence: TGTGCCAGCAGCCTGACAGTCTCCTACGAGCAGTACTTC. V and J are TRBV28 and TRBJ2-7, with D maybe TRBD1 (5 bases). From germline, CDR1 is MDHEN and CDR2 SYDVKM. The CDR3 has 13 residues. Trimming left V 6 bases short and J 0 bases short, with 9 bases between.